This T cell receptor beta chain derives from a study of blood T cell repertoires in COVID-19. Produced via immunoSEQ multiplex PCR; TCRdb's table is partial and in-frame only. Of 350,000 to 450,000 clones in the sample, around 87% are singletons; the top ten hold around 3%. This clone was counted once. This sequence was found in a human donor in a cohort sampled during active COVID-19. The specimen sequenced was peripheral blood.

This chain's CDR3 is CASSPLRTGDFKRELFF. Here the CDR3 DNA reads TGTGCCAGCTCACCTTTGAGGACAGGGGATTTTAAGCGGGAGCTGTTTTTT. The V gene is TRBV18, the J gene TRBJ2-2, with 9 bases matching TRBD1. Germline V lookup: CDR1 KGHSH, CDR2 LQKENI. Unmatched junction bases numbered 14, after V lost 3 bases and J lost 9 bases. The CDR3 covers 17 residues.